Below, one T cell receptor (beta chain) is given with its context. The data were taken from a study of blood T cell repertoires in COVID-19. Study context: From T cells, B-cell-depleted T cells, or PBMCs came the material, which was cDNA or gDNA.

Sequencing used immunoSEQ multiplex PCR; TCRdb keeps in-frame clones, though not all of them. The sample lists about 480,000 clones; less than 90% were seen once. The Seattle patients joined while their infection was active and were tracked longitudinally afterward. This sequence was found in a woman between 45 and 60 years old with COVID-19, enrolled during active disease. The sample comprised peripheral blood.

The CDR3, as DNA: TGTGCCAGCCGCTTTAGACAGGGCGCTGGAAACACCATATATTTT. Its protein product is CASRFRQGAGNTIYF. V gene TRBV6-5 combines with J gene TRBJ1-3, with 7 bases identical to TRBD1. The CDR3 runs to 15 residues. CDR1 is MNHEY and CDR2 is SVGAGI in the germline V gene. J was trimmed by 2 bases and V by 8 bases; bases with no gene match: 9.